This is a list of T cell receptor beta chains from one sample in a study of blood T cell repertoires in COVID-19. The method was immunoSEQ multiplex PCR; TCRdb's version includes in-frame clones alone and lacks a portion of them. In the table there are some 41,000 clones, 83% of which are singletons. The sequencing input was peripheral blood. These receptors originate from an elderly man in a cohort sampled during active COVID-19. Both conserved end residues are part of each CDR3. A D gene is named only where the DNA matches it firmly. Only some rows state a clone size, as once, few, many or a class for expanded clones.

V	D	J	size	CDR3	DNA
TRBV9	TRBD1	TRBJ2-2	.	CASQTGGTGELFF	TGTGCCAGCCAAACAGGGGGCACCGGGGAGCTGTTTTTT
TRBV4-1	TRBD2	TRBJ2-2	.	CASRLSGSGNTGELFF	TGCGCCAGCAGGCTAAGCGGGAGCGGTAACACCGGGGAGCTGTTTTTT
TRBV6-2/TRBV6-3	TRBD1	TRBJ1-6	.	CASSFGTAEIFSLHF	TGTGCCAGCAGTTTTGGGACAGCGGAGATTTTTTCCCTCCACTTT
TRBV28	.	TRBJ2-2	once	CASSTAGNTGELFF	TGTGCCAGCAGCACCGCAGGGAACACCGGGGAGCTGTTTTTT
TRBV10-1	TRBD1	TRBJ2-7	.	CASSERPPGTEARTEQYF	TGCGCCAGCAGTGAGAGGCCCCCCGGGACAGAAGCCCGAACAGAGCAGTACTTC
TRBV15	TRBD1	TRBJ1-4	.	CATSRESRGRAEKLFF	TGTGCCACCAGCAGAGAATCCAGGGGGCGCGCTGAAAAACTGTTTTTT
TRBV10-3	.	TRBJ2-7	.	CAINRGGAYEQYF	TGTGCCATCAACCGGGGTGGGGCCTACGAGCAGTACTTC
TRBV6-5	TRBD1	TRBJ2-7	.	CASSYSGQGFSYEQYF	TGTGCCAGCAGTTACTCGGGACAGGGATTTTCCTACGAGCAGTACTTC
TRBV5-1	.	TRBJ2-3	.	CASSPTLGGADTQYF	TGCGCCAGCAGCCCGACCCTCGGAGGGGCAGATACGCAGTATTTT
TRBV4-3	TRBD2	TRBJ2-1	.	CASSHGLAGGNEQFF	TGCGCCAGCAGCCATGGGCTAGCGGGGGGCAATGAGCAGTTCTTC
TRBV4-1	.	TRBJ2-3	.	CASSGGRDYTDTQYF	TGCGCCAGCAGCGGGGGCCGGGACTACACAGATACGCAGTATTTT
TRBV6-2/TRBV6-3	.	TRBJ1-2	few	CASSEIYGYTF	TGTGCCAGCAGTGAGATTTATGGCTACACCTTC
TRBV7-3	.	TRBJ2-5	.	CASSLSPTTAQETQYF	TGTGCCAGCAGCTTATCACCCACTACGGCCCAAGAGACCCAGTACTTC
TRBV12-3/TRBV12-4	.	TRBJ1-4	.	CASSFPGEKLFF	TGTGCCAGCAGTTTTCCGGGTGAAAAACTGTTTTTT
TRBV29-1	TRBD1	TRBJ1-1	.	CSVGGDRSNTEAFF	TGCAGCGTTGGGGGGGACAGGTCAAACACTGAAGCTTTCTTT
TRBV28	.	TRBJ2-1	.	CASSLQGFGEQFF	TGTGCCAGCAGTCTACAGGGTTTTGGTGAGCAGTTCTTC
TRBV11-2	TRBD1	TRBJ2-1	.	CASSSNRGQGRLLTNEQFF	TGTGCCAGCAGTTCTAACCGCGGACAGGGCCGTCTTCTTACCAATGAGCAGTTCTTC
TRBV28	.	TRBJ2-5	.	CASSLSEALQETQYF	TGTGCCAGCAGTTTATCCGAGGCGCTCCAAGAGACCCAGTACTTC
TRBV19	.	TRBJ1-1	once	CASRSRGLNTEAFF	TGTGCCAGTCGATCGCGAGGGCTTAACACTGAAGCTTTCTTT
TRBV29-1	TRBD2	TRBJ2-5	.	CSVDSLAGVEETQYF	TGCAGCGTTGACTCACTAGCGGGGGTGGAGGAGACCCAGTACTTC
TRBV24-1	.	TRBJ1-2	.	CATSGWGKGARSDTF	.
TRBV5-1	.	TRBJ2-7	medium-sized	CASSLQVGEQYF	TGCGCCAGCAGCCTACAGGTCGGCGAGCAGTACTTC
TRBV18	TRBD1	TRBJ1-1	.	CASSLKIVGQSNTEAFF	TGTGCCAGCTCACTCAAAATTGTGGGACAGTCAAATACTGAAGCTTTCTTT
TRBV27	TRBD1	TRBJ1-2	.	CASSPGQGRWGYTF	TGTGCCAGCAGTCCGGGACAGGGGAGGTGGGGCTACACCTTC
TRBV28	.	TRBJ2-5	.	CASSPIRTGSRETQYF	TGTGCCAGCAGTCCTATCCGCACAGGGTCCAGGGAGACCCAGTACTTC
TRBV29-1	.	TRBJ2-2	.	CSVGAGLGNTGELFF	TGCAGCGTGGGGGCGGGTTTGGGGAACACCGGGGAGCTGTTTTTT
TRBV5-5	TRBD1	TRBJ2-3	.	CASSLPKGQGVLDTQYF	TGTGCCAGCAGCTTGCCTAAGGGACAGGGGGTTTTAGATACGCAGTATTTT
TRBV28	TRBD2	TRBJ2-7	.	CASSSSKGTRYYEQYF	TGTGCCAGCAGTTCATCCAAAGGGACTAGATACTACGAGCAGTACTTC
TRBV7-3	TRBD2	TRBJ2-1	medium-sized	CASSFSGASYNEQFF	TGTGCCAGCAGCTTTAGCGGGGCCTCCTACAATGAGCAGTTCTTC
TRBV7-2	TRBD1	TRBJ1-4	.	CASSSQGSDEKLFF	TGTGCCAGCAGCTCACAGGGGTCTGATGAAAAACTGTTTTTT
TRBV28	.	TRBJ2-2	.	CASSQGHQGNTGELFF	TGTGCCAGCAGCCAAGGACATCAGGGTAACACCGGGGAGCTGTTTTTT
TRBV5-1	.	TRBJ2-2	.	CTSSSRGVQGTGELFF	TGCACCAGCAGCTCCCGTGGGGTACAGGGCACCGGGGAGCTGTTTTTT
TRBV5-1	TRBD1	TRBJ1-3	.	CASSLTGASGNTIYF	TGCGCCAGCAGCTTGACAGGGGCCTCTGGAAACACCATATATTTT
TRBV19	.	TRBJ1-3	.	CASSIDFGLIDSGNTIYF	TGTGCCAGTAGTATAGATTTTGGTCTCATAGACTCTGGAAACACCATATATTTT
TRBV6-5	TRBD1	TRBJ1-2	.	CASSYQGQGGGYTF	TGTGCCAGCAGTTATCAGGGACAGGGCGGGGGCTACACCTTC
TRBV20-1	.	TRBJ2-2	.	CSASPNGGAGELFF	TGCAGTGCTAGTCCCAACGGCGGGGCCGGGGAGCTGTTTTTT
TRBV7-9	TRBD2	TRBJ2-5	.	CASSSWREERETQYF	TGTGCCAGCAGCAGCTGGCGGGAGGAGCGAGAGACCCAGTACTTC
TRBV9	.	TRBJ2-7	once	CASSVEGREQYF	TGTGCCAGCAGCGTAGAAGGGAGGGAGCAGTACTTC
TRBV6-5	TRBD2	TRBJ2-7	once	CASSHRGVPHEQYF	TGTGCCAGCTCTCATCGGGGGGTTCCCCACGAGCAGTACTTC
TRBV29-1	TRBD2	TRBJ2-3	.	CSVEGLADLSTDTQYF	TGCAGCGTTGAGGGACTAGCGGATCTAAGCACAGATACGCAGTATTTT
TRBV6-5	.	TRBJ2-6	.	CASTTGASGANVLTF	TGTGCCAGCACGACAGGAGCCTCTGGGGCCAACGTCCTGACTTTC
TRBV2	TRBD1	TRBJ1-5	.	CASSGQGRSNQPQHF	TGTGCCAGCAGTGGACAGGGGCGTAGCAATCAGCCCCAGCATTTT
TRBV18	TRBD1	TRBJ2-5	.	CASSPGTAPGETQYF	TGTGCCAGCTCACCGGGGACAGCTCCTGGGGAGACCCAGTACTTC
TRBV3-1/TRBV3-2	.	TRBJ2-7	few	CASTAGYEQYF	TGTGCCAGCACGGCGGGCTACGAGCAGTACTTC
TRBV5-1	TRBD1	TRBJ1-3	.	CASSQTGVSGNTIYF	TGCGCCAGCAGCCAGACAGGGGTCTCTGGAAACACCATATATTTT
TRBV27	.	TRBJ1-2	.	CASSLSRGPYGYTF	TGTGCCAGCAGTTTATCGCGGGGACCCTATGGCTACACCTTC
TRBV4-1	.	TRBJ2-7	.	CASSQVGTIYEQYF	TGCGCCAGCAGCCAAGTGGGGACAATCTACGAGCAGTACTTC
TRBV29-1	TRBD2	TRBJ2-5	once	CSAPGGQETQYF	TGCAGCGCCCCGGGGGGGCAAGAGACCCAGTACTTC
TRBV4-2	.	TRBJ2-5	few	CASSQEGNFGGRRETQYF	TGTGCCAGCAGCCAAGAGGGGAATTTCGGGGGGCGGAGAGAGACCCAGTACTTC
TRBV24-1	.	TRBJ1-5	.	CATSSGGPQPQHF	TGTGCCACCAGTAGCGGGGGCCCTCAGCCCCAGCATTTT
TRBV6-5	.	TRBJ2-1	.	CASSYSFSGNEQFF	TGTGCCAGCAGTTACTCGTTTAGCGGCAATGAGCAGTTCTTC
TRBV6-2/TRBV6-3	.	TRBJ2-3	.	CASSLSGRITDTQYF	TGTGCCAGCAGTCTAAGCGGAAGAATCACAGATACGCAGTATTTT
TRBV4-1	.	TRBJ1-2	.	CASSLNGGADYGYTF	TGCGCCAGCAGTCTCAACGGGGGGGCCGACTATGGCTACACCTTC
TRBV30	TRBD1	TRBJ2-5	.	CAWSVRGRGKQETQYF	TGTGCCTGGAGTGTTCGCGGCAGGGGGAAACAAGAGACCCAGTACTTC
TRBV3-1/TRBV3-2	TRBD1	TRBJ2-1	.	CASSRQPGQVSYNEQFF	TGTGCCAGCAGCAGACAACCGGGACAGGTTTCCTACAATGAGCAGTTCTTC
TRBV5-1	.	TRBJ2-7	few	CASSLTQGQERYF	TGCGCCAGCAGCTTAACACAGGGACAAGAGCGGTACTTC